The 16 T cell receptor beta chains below all came from one sample that was sequenced in a study of CD8 T cells in ankylosing spondylitis. Findings of the study overall: Characteristic of ankylosing spondylitis blood, it appeared, was a TCR beta motif comprising roughly eight highly homologous variants.

Each CDR3 protein gets one entry after TCRdb re-called the 5' RACE reads with MiXCR. This table holds 470,000 or so distinct CDR3 sequences, 20% to 30% found once. Their recognized antigens are unknown. Material: blood, either unsorted or a sorted T cell fraction (not recorded which). The receptors here all came from a male donor with ankylosing spondylitis.

V is TRBV12-3 or TRBV12-4 and J is TRBJ2-1; D gene uncertain. Trimming shortened V by 7 bases and J by 10 bases, and 14 bases separated the two germline ends. The CDR3 extends over 12 amino acids. CDR3 in DNA: TGTGCCAGCAATCCAAGGGTAGGAGAGCAGTTCTTC. Residues: CASNPRVGEQFF.

This clonotype was detected only once. This chain uses TRBV7-8 with TRBJ2-1; TRBD2 matches at 7 bases. Germline assignment: CDR1 SGHVS and CDR2 FQNEAQ. The CDR3 spans 15 residues. The V segment lost 7 bases and the J segment 3 bases; nucleotides outside the gene matches: 9. The CDR3 region has the DNA TGTGCCAGCAAACGAGCGGGGAAGAGCTACAATGAGCAGTTCTTC. This sequence encodes CASKRAGKSYNEQFF.

Details on this clonotype: It is unclear where the CDR3 begins or ends on the DNA, so no DNA is shown, and the CDR3 is as TCRdb lists it. Here the CDR3 reads CSVGTGTSGNTTYF. The chain recombines TRBV29-1 with TRBJ1-3; the tabulated D call, TRBD1, remains unverified against the DNA. The CDR3 comprises 14 residues, both ends counted. In germline, CDR1 is SQVTM, CDR2 ANQGSEA.

This clonotype appeared a few times. This chain connects TRBV5-1 to TRBJ2-1, with 11 bases aligning to TRBD1. Germline CDR1 and CDR2: SGHRS and YFSETQ. This CDR3 has 15 amino acids. J was trimmed by 8 bases and V by 4 bases; bases with no gene match: 8. CDR3 nucleotides: TGCGCCAGCAGCGTCCGGGACAGGGGGATCGATGAGCAGTTCTTC. Its translation: CASSVRDRGIDEQFF.

The sample holds a few counts of this clonotype. V usage is TRBV10-3 and J usage is TRBJ2-2; D is undetermined. Germline V gives CDR1 ENHRY, CDR2 SYGVKD. V gave up 0 bases and J gave up 2 bases, with 7 bases separating them. The CDR3 is made up of 15 amino acids. CDR3 nucleotide sequence: TGTGCCATCAGTGAGTCGTGGGGAAACACCGGGGAGCTGTTTTTT. Amino acids: CAISESWGNTGELFF.

This clonotype was found a few times. The chain has TRBV10-3 and TRBJ2-5; D may be TRBD1 (6 bases). V was shortened by 2 bases and J by 2 bases, with 6 bases between the two germline ends. In germline, CDR1 is ENHRY, CDR2 SYGVKD. The CDR3 runs to 13 residues. CDR3 sequence: CAISEGQQETQYF. In DNA form, the CDR3 reads TGTGCCATCAGTGAGGGACAGCAAGAGACCCAGTACTTC.

This clonotype appeared a few times. The chain combines TRBV27 with TRBJ2-7; 7 positions match TRBD2. From germline, CDR1 is MNHEY and CDR2 SMNVEV (reference sequence). Unmatched junction bases numbered 2, after V lost 0 bases and J lost 0 bases. The CDR3 length is 15 residues. Here the CDR3 DNA reads TGTGCCAGCAGTTTATCTAGCGGGCCCTCCTACGAGCAGTACTTC. Translated: CASSLSSGPSYEQYF.

A few counts support this clonotype. V usage is TRBV5-1 and J usage is TRBJ2-1; 9 bases align to TRBD1. CDR1 is SGHRS, CDR2 YFSETQ, per germline. V dropped 4 bases and J dropped 9; count of bases not matched to a gene: 5. CDR3 length equals 13 residues. CDR3 DNA sequence: TGCGCCAGCAGCAGGGGACAGGGTGGTGAGCAGTTCTTC. Its translation is CASSRGQGGEQFF.

The chain links TRBV19 to TRBJ1-1, with D hard to call. The CDR3 spans 16 residues. Trimming took off 4 bases at V and 0 bases at J, with 15 bases between the two ends. Germline V gene sequence: CDR1 LNHDA, CDR2 SQIVND (reference sequence). CDR3 sequence (DNA): TGTGCCAGTAGTAGAGGTTGGTCGGTGATGAACACTGAAGCTTTCTTT. Amino acid sequence: CASSRGWSVMNTEAFF.

The chain has TRBV4-2 and TRBJ2-1; D is ambiguous. This CDR3 comprises 14 residues. V gave up 7 bases and J gave up 6 bases, with 16 bases separating them. CDR1 and CDR2 from the germline V gene are LGHNA and YNFKEQ. The CDR3: CASNLLSVSNEQFF. The CDR3 DNA sequence: TGTGCCAGCAACCTCTTAAGCGTCTCCAATGAGCAGTTCTTC.

This clonotype was seen many times. The chain carries TRBV18 and TRBJ2-7; D may be TRBD1 or TRBD2 (5 bases each). The CDR3 has 15 amino acids. Looked up from germline, CDR1 is KGHSH and CDR2 is LQKENI. Trimming stripped 0 bases from V and 3 bases from J, with 12 bases between. CDR3 bases: TGTGCCAGCTCACCACCGGGGGTGGGGGACTACGAGCAGTACTTC. It translates to CASSPPGVGDYEQYF.

The chain recombines TRBV12-3 or TRBV12-4 with TRBJ1-2; perhaps TRBD1 as D (5 bases). CDR3 length: 13 residues. The V end lost 2 bases, the J end lost 8 bases, and 12 bases lay between the germline ends. The DNA of the CDR3 is TGTGCCAGCAGTTTATTCCCCCGACAGGGCTACACCTTC. Protein product: CASSLFPRQGYTF.

The rearrangement uses TRBV20-1 and TRBJ2-1; D gene unclear. CDR1 and CDR2 from the germline V gene are DFQATT and SNEGSKA (reference sequence). The CDR3 consists of 13 residues. V gave up 3 bases and J gave up 2 bases, with 8 bases separating them. The CDR3 is CSASSGTYNEQFF. As DNA, the CDR3 is TGCAGTGCTAGTAGTGGGACCTACAATGAGCAGTTCTTC.

The rearrangement uses TRBV10-3 and TRBJ2-1, with 12 bases matching TRBD1. The CDR3 sequence is 17 residues long. The germline V gene has CDR1 ENHRY and CDR2 SYGVKD. Losses at the gene ends were 6 bases for V and 6 bases for J; bases not matched to a gene: 12. DNA of the CDR3: TGTGCCATCAGCGGGTATTCCGGGACAGGGGGCCCCAATGAGCAGTTCTTC. This sequence encodes CAISGYSGTGGPNEQFF.

The table lists this clonotype with a few counts. The rearrangement joins TRBV29-1 to TRBJ1-2; D might be TRBD1 (6 bases). Germline V CDR1 and CDR2: SQVTM, ANQGSEA. This CDR3 has 11 amino acids. Trimming cost V 8 bases and J 6 bases, with 13 bases left between them. The CDR3 nucleotides read TGCAGCACCGAAACAGGGCATGGCTACACCTTC. It encodes CSTETGHGYTF.

This clonotype was detected a few times. This chain uses TRBV7-2 with TRBJ2-2; the D gene is possibly TRBD2 (5 bases). The CDR3 is made up of 14 amino acids. CDR1 is SGHTA and CDR2 is FQGNSA in the germline V gene. V lost 3 bases and J 4 bases, leaving 9 bases between the germline ends. Written as DNA, the CDR3 is TGTGCCAGCAGCTTCCGGGATCGCACCGGGGAGCTGTTTTTT. This encodes CASSFRDRTGELFF.